What follows are 15 T cell receptor beta chains derived from one specimen sequenced in a study of shared clonotypes between healthy human individuals. Only in-frame clones appear in the TCRdb table, and some are missing; sequencing was by immunoSEQ multiplex PCR. The data contain hundreds of thousands of clones, more than 95% of them singletons. Positively selected for CCR7, the CD45RO-negative cells used as naive CD8 cells excluded terminally differentiated effector memory CD45RA+ cells. The sample was naive CD8+ T cells sorted from blood. The receptors come from a man aged 25 to 40 in good health.

The chain couples TRBV4-1 to TRBJ2-7; the D gene is possibly TRBD2 (5 bases). CDR1 is MGHRA, CDR2 YSYEKL, per germline. V lost 4 bases and J 1 base, leaving 20 bases between the germline ends. CDR3 length: 17 amino acids. CDR3 protein: CASSPRSGEGRSYEQYF. DNA of the CDR3: TGCGCCAGCAGCCCCAGAAGTGGCGAGGGTAGGTCCTACGAGCAGTACTTC.

The rearrangement links TRBV7-8 to TRBJ2-5; 8 bases agree with TRBD2. The CDR3 is made up of 15 amino acids. Germline V CDR1 and CDR2: SGHVS, FQNEAQ. V shed 4 bases and J 0 bases; nucleotides not matched to a gene: 4. This CDR3 reads CASSSEREYQETQYF. The CDR3 DNA follows: TGTGCCAGCAGCTCCGAGCGGGAGTACCAAGAGACCCAGTACTTC.

CDR3 sequence reads: CASSSFSGGTLSTDTQYF. DNA of the CDR3: TGTGCCAGCAGCTCTTTCTCAGGGGGTACCCTTAGCACAGATACGCAGTATTTT. The chain links TRBV11-2 to TRBJ2-3; TRBD1 matches 7 bases. Germline V gives CDR1 SGHAT, CDR2 FQNNGV. This CDR3 is 18 amino acids long. Trimming took 4 bases from V and 0 from J; bases not matched to a gene: 13.

The J gene is TRBJ2-6, the V gene TRBV4-1; possible D gene TRBD2, 6 bases. Germline-derived CDR1 and CDR2 are MGHRA and YSYEKL. V lost 5 bases to trimming and J lost 0 bases, with 14 bases between them. The CDR3 loop spans 17 amino acids. CDR3 sequence (DNA): TGCGCCAGCAGCGCCTCCGGGGGACTCTCTGGGGCCAACGTCCTGACTTTC. This encodes CASSASGGLSGANVLTF.

The rearrangement uses TRBV13 and TRBJ2-7; 9 bases match TRBD1. The germline V gene encodes CDR1 PRHDT and CDR2 FYEKMQ (reference sequence). There are 15 residues in the CDR3. J was trimmed by 2 bases and V by 4 bases; bases with no gene match: 6. This chain's CDR3 is CASSSGTGKPYEQYF. The DNA for the CDR3 is TGTGCCAGCAGCTCCGGGACAGGGAAGCCCTACGAGCAGTACTTC.

This sequence joins TRBV7-2 and TRBJ1-5; D may be TRBD1 (6 bases). The CDR3 runs to 15 residues. Per germline, CDR1 SGHTA and CDR2 FQGNSA. Trimming removed 2 bases at V and 1 base at J, with 9 bases between. CDR3 nucleotides: TGTGCCAGCAGCTTATCGGGGGCGAGCAATCAGCCCCAGCATTTT. It yields the protein CASSLSGASNQPQHF. The whole variable domain, filled in from reference TRBV7-2 and TRBJ1-5, reads GAGVSQSPSNKVTEKGKDVELRCDPISGHTALYWYRQSLGQGLEFLIYFQGNSAPDKSGLPSDRFSAERTGGSVSTLTIQRTQQEDSAVYLCASSLSGASNQPQHFGDGTRLSIL.

The chain's CDR3 is CASTPGQNHNEQFF. The CDR3 DNA reads TGTGCCAGCACCCCAGGACAGAACCACAATGAGCAGTTCTTC. The chain recombines TRBV27 with TRBJ2-1, with D possibly TRBD1 on 6 matching bases. CDR1 and CDR2 from the germline V gene are MNHEY and SMNVEV (reference sequence). The CDR3 length is 14 residues. With 7 bases removed from V and 5 bases from J, the gap between germline ends came to 15 bases.

The chain joins TRBV7-9 to TRBJ2-2; TRBD2 agrees at 9 bases. The J segment lost 1 base and the V segment lost 5 bases, leaving 5 bases of the junction unmatched. The CDR3 has 16 amino acids. The germline V gene encodes CDR1 SEHNR and CDR2 FQNEAQ (reference sequence). The CDR3 reads CASSHSSGKNTGELFF. CDR3 in DNA: TGTGCCAGCAGCCATTCTAGCGGGAAGAACACCGGGGAGCTGTTTTTT.

The chain combines TRBV5-1 with TRBJ2-7, with D perhaps matching TRBD1 (5 bases). The ends were cut back, 4 bases at V and 2 bases at J, with 13 bases in the middle. The CDR3 has 14 residues. The germline gives CDR1 SGHRS, CDR2 YFSETQ. The CDR3 DNA follows: TGCGCCAGCAGCGTCAACCAGGGTGCCTACGAGCAGTACTTC. It encodes CASSVNQGAYEQYF.

The genes are TRBV29-1 and TRBJ2-1; D is undetermined. Looked up from germline, CDR1 is SQVTM and CDR2 is ANQGSEA. This CDR3 has 15 amino acids. Between the trimmed V and J ends, which lost 2 bases and 5 bases, there was a span of 16 bases. In DNA, the CDR3 is TGCAGCGTTGAAACGGGCCAGACTGGGGACAATGAGCAGTTCTTC. Residues: CSVETGQTGDNEQFF.

The chain combines TRBV5-1 with TRBJ2-1, with TRBD2 identical over 13 bases. Germline V CDR1 and CDR2: SGHRS, YFSETQ. The V and J ends lost 2 bases and 10 bases, in that order; junction bases with no gene match: 9. The CDR3 is 16 amino acids. Here the CDR3 reads CASSLNFGLAGEEQFF. The CDR3 region has the DNA TGCGCCAGCAGCTTAAACTTCGGACTAGCGGGAGAGGAGCAGTTCTTC.

The gene calls are TRBV10-1 and TRBJ2-2, with D maybe TRBD1 (5 bases). The CDR3 has 14 residues. The germline V and J ends were trimmed by 3 bases and 2 bases, with 7 bases remaining between them. Germline loops: CDR1 WNHNN, CDR2 SYGVQD (reference sequence). CDR3 bases: TGCGCCAGCAGTGACGGACAAAACACCGGGGAGCTGTTTTTT. Protein sequence: CASSDGQNTGELFF.

V and J are TRBV5-1 and TRBJ1-4; 9 bases are a match to TRBD1. The germline CDR1 and CDR2 sequences are SGHRS and YFSETQ. V lost 4 bases and J lost 8; bases outside the gene matches: 6. The CDR3 has 14 residues. The CDR3 DNA reads as TGCGCCAGCAGCCCGGACAGGGGAGGAGAAAAACTGTTTTTT. Its translation: CASSPDRGGEKLFF.

Only one count was recorded for this clone. The CDR3 loop reads CASSEVGESSYNEQFF. The DNA of the CDR3 is TGTGCCAGCAGTGAAGTCGGGGAAAGCTCCTACAATGAGCAGTTCTTC. The chain carries TRBV2 and TRBJ2-1; tentatively, D is TRBD2 (5 bases). The ends were cut back, 1 base at V and 0 bases at J, with 10 bases in the middle. Germline loops: CDR1 SNHLY, CDR2 FYNNEI. This CDR3 contains 16 residues.

The chain joins TRBV27 to TRBJ1-2, with a weak D call TRBD1 (5 bases). This CDR3 region has 16 residues. With 4 bases removed from V and 0 bases from J, the gap between germline ends came to 15 bases. CDR1 and CDR2 (germline): MNHEY, SMNVEV (reference sequence). CDR3 sequence (DNA): TGTGCCAGCAGTTCGGTGGGGACGGATGCTAACTATGGCTACACCTTC. Translated, it gives CASSSVGTDANYGYTF.